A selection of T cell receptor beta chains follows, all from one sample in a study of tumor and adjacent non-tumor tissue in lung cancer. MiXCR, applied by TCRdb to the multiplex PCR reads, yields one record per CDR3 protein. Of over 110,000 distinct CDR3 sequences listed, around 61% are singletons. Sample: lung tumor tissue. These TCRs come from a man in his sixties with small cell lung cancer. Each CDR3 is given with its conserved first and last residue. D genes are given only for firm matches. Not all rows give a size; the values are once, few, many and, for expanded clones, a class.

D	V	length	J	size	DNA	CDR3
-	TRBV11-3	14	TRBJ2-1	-	TGTGCCAGCAGCTCATCTAGCAGCCATGCGGAGCAGTTCTTC	CASSSSSSHAEQFF
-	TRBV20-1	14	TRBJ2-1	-	TGCAGTGCTAGCCCCGGGACATGGGGAGACGAACAGTTCTTC	CSASPGTWGDEQFF
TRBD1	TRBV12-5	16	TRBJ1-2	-	TGTGCTAGTGGGCCACCCCACGGAAGGACAGGGCCCGGCTACACCTTC	CASGPPHGRTGPGYTF
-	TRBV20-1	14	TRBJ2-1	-	TGCAGTGCCGGGGGCGAACTAGCGACCGATGAGCAGTTCTTC	CSAGGELATDEQFF
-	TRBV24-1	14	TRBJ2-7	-	TGTGCCACCAGTGATTCAGGCCTCGGGGACGAGCAGTACTTC	CATSDSGLGDEQYF
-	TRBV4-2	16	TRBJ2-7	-	TGTGCCAGCAGCCAAGAGAGGCGGGCTCCTCCGGGGGAGCAGTACTTC	CASSQERRAPPGEQYF
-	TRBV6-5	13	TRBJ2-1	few	TGTGCCAGCAGTGCCACAAGTAGGAATGAGCAGTTCTTC	CASSATSRNEQFF
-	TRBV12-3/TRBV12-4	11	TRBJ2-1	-	TGTGGCAGTAGCCGCTACAATGAGCAGTTCTTC	CGSSRYNEQFF
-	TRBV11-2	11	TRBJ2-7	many	TGTGCCAGCAGCCTACAGTACGAGCAGTACTTC	CASSLQYEQYF
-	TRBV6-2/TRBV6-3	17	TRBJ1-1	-	TGTGCCAGCAGTTACTCGCGACAAGGGGCTCCGGGCAATGAAGCTTTCTTT	CASSYSRQGAPGNEAFF
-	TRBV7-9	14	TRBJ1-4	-	TGTGCCAGCAGCCGTTCAGGGGAGGTCGAAAAACTGTTTTTT	CASSRSGEVEKLFF
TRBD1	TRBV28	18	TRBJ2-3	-	TGTGCCAGCAGTTTTATGTGGCAGGGGGCAGGGAGCACAGATACGCACTATTTT	CASSFMWQGAGSTDTHYF
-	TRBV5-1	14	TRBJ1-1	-	TGCGTCAGCAGCTTGCCGGGGATGAACACTGAAGCTTTCTTT	CVSSLPGMNTEAFF
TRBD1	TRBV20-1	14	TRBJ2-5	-	TGCAGTGCCCTTAAGGACAGGGGTCAAGAGACCCAGTACTTC	CSALKDRGQETQYF
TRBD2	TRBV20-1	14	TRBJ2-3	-	TGCAATGCCAGAGCGGGAGGGAACACAGATACGCAGAATTTT	CNARAGGNTDTQNF
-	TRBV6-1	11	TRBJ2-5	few	TGTGCCAGCAGTGGATCGGCAGGGCAGTACTTC	CASSGSAGQYF
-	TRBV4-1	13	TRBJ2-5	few	TGCGCCAGCAGCCGGGACGGCCAAGAGACCCAGTACTTC	CASSRDGQETQYF
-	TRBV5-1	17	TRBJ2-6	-	TGCGCCAATAGCTTGGGGCTCTCGGCCGGCGGGGCCAACGTCCTGACTTTC	CANSLGLSAGGANVLTF
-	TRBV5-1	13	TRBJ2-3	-	TGCGCCAGCAGCTTGGTTGTGTCGAATACGCAGTATTTT	CASSLVVSNTQYF
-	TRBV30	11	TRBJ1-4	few	TGTGCCTGGAAAGGGAATGAAAAACTGTTTTTT	CAWKGNEKLFF
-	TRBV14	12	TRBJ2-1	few	TGTGCCAGCAGCCACTTTGGGGGTGAGCAGTTCTTC	CASSHFGGEQFF
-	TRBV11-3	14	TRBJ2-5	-	TGTGCTAGCAGCTTCAAACTGGGAGCGGAGACCCAGTACTTC	CASSFKLGAETQYF
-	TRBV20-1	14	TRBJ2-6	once	TGCAGTGCTAGATATTATTCTGGGGCCAACGTCCTGACTTTC	CSARYYSGANVLTF
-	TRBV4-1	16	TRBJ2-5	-	TGCGCCAGCAGCCAAGCCGTTAACACAGGGCAAGAGACCCAGTACTTC	CASSQAVNTGQETQYF
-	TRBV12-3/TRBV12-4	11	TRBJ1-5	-	TGTGCCAACAGCGTGGGAGGCACCCAGCATTTT	CANSVGGTQHF